The clone carrying this TCR beta chain occurred a few times. Its specificity is not known. The data were taken from a study of T cell repertoires in cytomegalovirus infection. Study information: CMV epitopes in the study were HLA-C-restricted (recently identified) and HLA-B-restricted (well studied). Based on public TCR beta signatures, there were indications of CMV infection and of a matching HLA type. Overall study findings and caveats: Cumulative public TCR beta family frequency identified carriers of CMV plus the relevant HLA. CMV-specific TCR beta clonotypes restricted by HLA-C dominated the ex vivo response.

TCRdb ran MiXCR on the reads and lists one entry per CDR3 protein. The sample carries approximately 1,000,000 distinct CDR3 sequences, roughly 31% recorded once. Per germline, CDR1 SGHVT and CDR2 SQSDAQ. The CDR3 loop spans 14 amino acids. V was cut by 5 bases and J by 4 bases, with 14 bases left in between. This TCR derives from a human donor in good health (CMV status not recorded). Some clones in this sample may be carry-over from other donors' samples. This sample comprised cultured CD8+ T cells from PBMCs, obtained from culture after CMV antigen stimulation. The genes are TRBV7-4 and TRBJ1-2; D is ambiguous. CDR3 sequence reads: CASSPPPDLYGYTF. The CDR3 DNA follows: TGTGCCAGCAGCCCTCCCCCGGACCTCTATGGCTACACCTTC.